Listed below are T cell receptor beta chains from one sample, sequenced in a study of shared clonotypes between healthy human individuals. TCRdb keeps only in-frame clones here, not all; method: immunoSEQ multiplex PCR. This table holds 650,000 to 800,000 clones, about 90% found once. Sequenced material: naive CD8+ T cells sorted from blood. The receptors here all came from a man aged 25 to 40 in good health. Both conserved end residues are part of each CDR3. A D gene is named only where the DNA matches it firmly. Size is stated for part of the rows, as once, few or many counts, or as a class when the clone is expanded.

D gene,CDR3 length,V gene,clone size,J gene,CDR3 DNA,CDR3 protein
.,14,TRBV14,.,TRBJ2-7,TGTGCCAGCAGCCAAGTACCGGGTCTCGGCGAGCAGTACTTC,CASSQVPGLGEQYF
TRBD2,15,TRBV10-2,once,TRBJ2-7,TGCGCCAGCAGACCACGGACTAGCGGATTATTCGAGCAGTACTTC,CASRPRTSGLFEQYF
TRBD2,16,TRBV28,many,TRBJ2-1,TGTGCCAGCAGTTTGAGGGGACTAGCGGGTGTGGATGAGCAGTTCTTC,CASSLRGLAGVDEQFF
.,13,TRBV6-6,.,TRBJ2-1,TGTGCCAGCAGTTACTCCCCCACAAATGAGCAGTTCTTC,CASSYSPTNEQFF
TRBD2,15,TRBV10-1,.,TRBJ2-7,TGCGCCAGCAGCCGAACGAGGGAGGGCCTAGACGAGCAGTACTTC,CASSRTREGLDEQYF
TRBD1,13,TRBV5-5,.,TRBJ2-7,TGTGCCAGCAGCTTGGACAGGGGTTACGAGCAGTACTTC,CASSLDRGYEQYF
.,14,TRBV6-6,.,TRBJ2-1,TGTGCCAGCACGGTAAATAGCTGGGGCGGTGAGCAGTTCTTC,CASTVNSWGGEQFF
.,15,TRBV28,.,TRBJ2-7,TGTGCCAGCAGGGACTCTGGGGGACCCCTTTACGAGCAGTACTTC,CASRDSGGPLYEQYF
.,13,TRBV7-9,.,TRBJ1-1,TGTGCCGGAGAGGGGGGCAGGAACACTGAAGCTTTCTTT,CAGEGGRNTEAFF
.,14,TRBV5-5,.,TRBJ2-2,TGTGCCAGCAGTCTCTATCAGGGTCCCGGGGAGCTGTTTTTT,CASSLYQGPGELFF
TRBD1,16,TRBV28,.,TRBJ2-2,TGTGCCAGCAGTTTCAGACAGGGGGTTCGCACCGGGGAGCTGTTTTTT,CASSFRQGVRTGELFF
.,11,TRBV7-2,.,TRBJ2-5,TGTGCCAGCAGCTTGCCCGAGACCCAGTACTTC,CASSLPETQYF
TRBD2,20,TRBV7-8,.,TRBJ2-7,TGTGCCAGCAGCTTAGCTGGCTCGAGACTAGCGGGAGTACCATCCTACGAGCAGTACTTC,CASSLAGSRLAGVPSYEQYF
.,15,TRBV19,.,TRBJ2-7,TGTGCCAGTAGGGACACGACGGCTTCTTCCTACGAGCAGTACTTC,CASRDTTASSYEQYF
.,13,TRBV27,.,TRBJ2-7,TGTGCCAGCAGTTTATCCGGGGCCTACGAGCAGTACTTC,CASSLSGAYEQYF
.,17,TRBV21-1,.,TRBJ2-3,TGTGCCAGCAGCAAATCGGGGGCGGGACTAACCACAGATACGCAGTATTTT,CASSKSGAGLTTDTQYF
.,12,TRBV2,.,TRBJ1-5,TGTGCCAGCAGTGAAGCTCCGGAGCCCCAGCATTTT,CASSEAPEPQHF
.,13,TRBV27,.,TRBJ2-2,TGTGCCAGCAGTTTACTCGACACCGGGGAGCTGTTTTTT,CASSLLDTGELFF
TRBD1,15,TRBV7-9,few,TRBJ1-2,TGTGCCAGCAGCTTGTCGCGGGACAGGGGGCATGGCTACACCTTC,CASSLSRDRGHGYTF
.,16,TRBV7-6,.,TRBJ2-1,TGTGCCAGCAGCTTATCGAGCGGCCGCTCCTACAATGAGCAGTTCTTC,CASSLSSGRSYNEQFF
.,12,TRBV7-9,.,TRBJ2-2,TGTGCCAGCTATTCTAACACCGGGGAGCTGTTTTTT,CASYSNTGELFF
.,14,TRBV2,.,TRBJ1-5,TGTGCCAGCAGTGTGACCGAGCAATCAGCCTACCAGCATTTT,CASSVTEQSAYQHF